The clone carrying this TCR beta chain was recorded only once. The data originate from a study of blood T cell repertoires in COVID-19. Study at large: Acute and convalescent COVID-19 samples came from the United States, Italy and Spain. T cells, B-cell-depleted T cells, or PBMCs provided the cDNA or gDNA that served as material.

Generated by immunoSEQ multiplex PCR, the TCRdb table keeps only in-frame clones and is missing some. Here the sample spans 250,000 to 300,000 clones, around 81% being singletons. The CDR3 is 12 amino acids. Looked up from germline, CDR1 is DFQATT and CDR2 is SNEGSKA (reference sequence). V was clipped by 3 bases and J by 11 bases, with 16 bases between them. The J gene is TRBJ1-1, the V gene TRBV20-1; perhaps TRBD1 as D (5 bases). This TCR was sampled from an older woman with active or convalescent COVID-19. Sequencing was done on a sample of peripheral blood. The CDR3 DNA reads as TGCAGTGCTAGTCGAACGGGACTTTCGGCTTTCTTT. Residues: CSASRTGLSAFF.